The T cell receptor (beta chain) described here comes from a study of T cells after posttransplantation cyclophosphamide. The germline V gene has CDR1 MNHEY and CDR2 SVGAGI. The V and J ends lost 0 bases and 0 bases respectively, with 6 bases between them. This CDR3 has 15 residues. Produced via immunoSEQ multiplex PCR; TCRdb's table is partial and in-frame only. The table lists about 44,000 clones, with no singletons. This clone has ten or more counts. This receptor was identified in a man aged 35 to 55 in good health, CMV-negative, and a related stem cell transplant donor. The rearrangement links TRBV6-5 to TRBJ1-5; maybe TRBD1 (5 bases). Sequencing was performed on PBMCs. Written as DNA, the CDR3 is TGTGCCAGCAGTTACTCGGGGGGTAGCAATCAGCCCCAGCATTTT. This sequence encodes CASSYSGGSNQPQHF.